This T cell receptor beta chain was obtained from a study of blood T cell repertoires in COVID-19. Study summary: Collection of acute and convalescent COVID-19 samples took place in the United States, Italy and Spain. Sources were T cells, B-cell-depleted T cells, or PBMCs; the material itself was cDNA or gDNA.

Germline V gives CDR1 MNHEY, CDR2 SVGAGI. The CDR3 is 14 residues long. V trimming: 6 bases; J trimming: 1 base; junction bases outside the gene matches: 5. Study processing details: Reference gene primer amplification gave estimated nucleated cell counts. The data were produced by immunoSEQ multiplex PCR, yet TCRdb's version contains in-frame clones alone and is incomplete. That table furnishes V, J and clone size, whereas the DNA furnished D and trimming. The sample consists of roughly 150,000 clones, 81% of them appearing once. The sample taken for sequencing was peripheral blood. The chain recombines TRBV6-5 with TRBJ1-2, with TRBD1 matching over 7 bases. This clonotype originated in a man in his fifties or sixties with active or convalescent COVID-19. The CDR3 protein is CASRGDRHNYGYTF. The DNA for the CDR3 is TGTGCCAGCAGGGGGGACAGACATAACTATGGCTACACCTTC.